This is a list of T cell receptor beta chains from one sample in a study of blood T cell repertoires in COVID-19. The protocol was immunoSEQ multiplex PCR, while the TCRdb copy is restricted to in-frame clones and leaves out a portion. The sample has some 90,000 clones, 86% seen once. The sample taken for sequencing was peripheral blood. The receptors originated from a human donor in a cohort sampled during active COVID-19. Both conserved end residues are part of each CDR3. The order of the fields is V gene, J gene, D gene, clone size, CDR3 length, CDR3 protein, CDR3 DNA. The D gene is left open where the match is weak. Size values are once, few and many counts, or a class for expanded clones, and some rows have none.

V: TRBV5-8; J: TRBJ2-1; D: TRBD1; size: .; length: 12; CDR3: CASSWDRGEQFF; DNA: TGTGCCAGCAGCTGGGACAGGGGGGAGCAGTTCTTC
V: TRBV24-1; J: TRBJ2-2; D: .; size: .; length: 14; CDR3: CATSDVQLSGELFF; DNA: TGTGCCACCAGTGACGTCCAGTTGTCCGGGGAGCTGTTTTTT
V: TRBV28; J: TRBJ1-5; D: .; size: .; length: 14; CDR3: CASTAGRAVQPQHF; DNA: TGTGCCAGCACGGCGGGACGGGCGGTTCAGCCCCAGCATTTT
V: TRBV7-2; J: TRBJ2-2; D: TRBD1; size: .; length: 15; CDR3: CASSRTGDYTGELFF; DNA: TGTGCCAGCAGCCGGACAGGGGACTACACCGGGGAGCTGTTTTTT
V: TRBV7-8; J: TRBJ1-2; D: TRBD1; size: .; length: 16; CDR3: CASSRAGTGELRGYTF; DNA: TGTGCCAGCAGCCGAGCCGGGACAGGGGAATTGAGAGGCTACACCTTC
V: TRBV4-1; J: TRBJ2-1; D: TRBD1; size: .; length: 16; CDR3: CASSQVLGQGDNEQFF; DNA: TGCGCCAGCAGCCAAGTTTTGGGACAGGGGGACAATGAGCAGTTCTTC
V: TRBV29-1; J: TRBJ1-1; D: TRBD1; size: once; length: 13; CDR3: CSVPTPDRRSAFF; DNA: TGCAGCGTCCCCACGCCGGACAGGAGATCGGCTTTCTTT
V: TRBV9; J: TRBJ2-7; D: TRBD2; size: .; length: 14; CDR3: CASSVGGESYEQYF; DNA: TGTGCCAGCAGCGTCGGGGGGGAGAGTTACGAGCAGTACTTC
V: TRBV6-5; J: TRBJ1-5; D: .; size: .; length: 12; CDR3: CASSLQVQPQHF; DNA: TGTGCCAGCAGTTTACAGGTGCAGCCCCAGCATTTT
V: TRBV7-9; J: TRBJ2-2; D: TRBD2; size: once; length: 16; CDR3: CASSPGTSGVAGELFF; DNA: TGTGCCAGCAGCCCGGGGACTAGCGGAGTAGCCGGGGAGCTGTTTTTT
V: TRBV4-3; J: TRBJ2-7; D: TRBD2; size: .; length: 15; CDR3: CASSQDASGGYEQYF; DNA: TGCGCCAGCAGCCAAGATGCTAGCGGGGGGTACGAGCAGTACTTC
V: TRBV19; J: TRBJ2-7; D: .; size: .; length: 13; CDR3: CASSPGSPYEQYF; DNA: TGTGCCAGTAGTCCAGGGTCCCCCTACGAGCAGTACTTC
V: TRBV5-4; J: TRBJ2-1; D: .; size: .; length: 13; CDR3: CASSLIRDNEQFF; DNA: TGTGCCAGCAGCTTGATCCGCGACAATGAGCAGTTCTTC
V: TRBV6-5; J: TRBJ2-2; D: .; size: .; length: 12; CDR3: CASSLGHGELFF; DNA: TGTGCCAGTTCTCTAGGTCACGGGGAGCTGTTTTTT
V: TRBV7-9; J: TRBJ2-7; D: TRBD2; size: .; length: 13; CDR3: CASSWGTTYEQYF; DNA: TGTGCCAGCAGCTGGGGGACTACTTACGAGCAGTACTTC
V: TRBV5-8; J: TRBJ1-6; D: TRBD1; size: .; length: 15; CDR3: CASSLDGTGRSPLHF; DNA: TGTGCCAGCAGCTTGGATGGGACAGGTCGTTCACCCCTCCACTTT
V: TRBV29-1; J: TRBJ2-3; D: .; size: .; length: 11; CDR3: CSVGTVDTQYF; DNA: TGCAGCGTTGGGACTGTGGATACGCAGTATTTT
V: TRBV9; J: TRBJ1-2; D: TRBD1; size: once; length: 15; CDR3: CASSTTTGVGYGYTF; DNA: TGTGCCAGCAGCACAACTACAGGGGTTGGCTATGGCTACACCTTC
V: TRBV5-1; J: TRBJ2-7; D: .; size: .; length: 11; CDR3: CASSLDYEQYF; DNA: TGCGCCAGCAGCCTAGACTACGAGCAGTACTTC
V: TRBV19; J: TRBJ2-3; D: TRBD1; size: .; length: 14; CDR3: CASGTGGYTDTQYF; DNA: TGTGCCAGCGGGACAGGCGGATATACAGATACGCAGTATTTT
V: TRBV3-1/TRBV3-2; J: TRBJ2-7; D: TRBD2; size: .; length: 15; CDR3: CASRRRLADSYEQYF; DNA: TGTGCCAGCAGGCGCAGACTAGCGGACTCCTACGAGCAGTACTTC
V: TRBV12-2; J: TRBJ2-7; D: .; size: .; length: 13; CDR3: CASRHGTLQEQYF; DNA: TGTGCAAGTCGCCATGGGACTCTACAAGAGCAGTACTTC
V: TRBV4-2; J: TRBJ2-3; D: TRBD2; size: .; length: 17; CDR3: CASSQVDSGGPLDTQYF; DNA: TGTGCCAGCAGCCAAGTTGATTCGGGAGGGCCGTTGGATACGCAGTATTTT
V: TRBV5-5; J: TRBJ2-7; D: .; size: .; length: 13; CDR3: CASSANQVGEQYF; DNA: TGTGCCAGCAGCGCCAACCAGGTTGGGGAGCAGTACTTC
V: TRBV9; J: TRBJ2-5; D: .; size: .; length: 14; CDR3: CASSMSETRETQYF; DNA: TGTGCCAGCAGCATGAGCGAGACCCGGGAGACCCAGTACTTC
V: TRBV2; J: TRBJ2-2; D: .; size: .; length: 15; CDR3: CASSEAAVNTGELFF; DNA: TGTGCCAGCAGTGAAGCTGCGGTAAACACCGGGGAGCTGTTTTTT
V: TRBV6-2/TRBV6-3; J: TRBJ2-5; D: TRBD2; size: .; length: 18; CDR3: CASSPWTSGRLLRETQYF; DNA: TGTGCCAGCAGTCCCTGGACTAGCGGGAGGCTCCTAAGGGAGACCCAGTACTTC